The source of this TCR beta chain is a study of early T cells in non-severe SARS-CoV-2 infection. The CDR3 contains 16 residues. Germline V gene data show CDR1 as SGHRS and CDR2 as YFSETQ. V dropped 0 bases and J dropped 2; count of bases not matched to a gene: 7. The TCR library protocol was used to attach unique molecular identifiers. These identifiers were attached to individual cDNA molecules. From the 5' RACE reads, TCRdb called clonotypes with MiXCR, one entry per CDR3 protein. Here the sample spans around 56,000 distinct CDR3 sequences, roughly 7.6% being singletons. The TCR was taken from an adult who was a healthcare worker with PCR-confirmed SARS-CoV-2 infection or an uninfected control (not recorded which). This chain uses TRBV5-1 with TRBJ2-7; TRBD2 matches at 8 bases. Sequencing used whole blood, obtained at baseline. The CDR3 DNA reads as TGCGCCAGCAGCTTGGCCCCTAGCGGGTTGACCTACGAGCAGTACTTC. This sequence encodes CASSLAPSGLTYEQYF.